This T cell receptor (beta chain) was recovered during a study of Ad26.COV2.S vaccination and SARS-CoV-2 variants. Study-level points and caveats: While placebo recipients had lower spike-specific TCR breadth, vaccine recipients had more.

Data came from immunoSEQ multiplex PCR; TCRdb stores just in-frame clones and leaves some out. This sample has 350,000 to 450,000 clones, with roughly 90% found just once. The V gene's germline CDR1 is MNHNS and CDR2 SASEGT. The trim removed 8 bases at V and 1 base at J, leaving 5 bases unmatched. CDR3 length: 14 amino acids. With respect to this clone: Its matching antigen is unknown.

Treatment indicated: some 20 received Ad26.COV2.S at low or high dose, single or two shots; roughly five received placebo; per-sample allocation not given. Samples came from day 63 after the first vaccine or placebo injection. This person who donated was an adult of 18-55 years in Boston. This receptor was identified in a person between 18 and 65 years old who received the Ad26.COV2.S COVID-19 vaccine or a placebo. Sample: peripheral blood, taken in a trial of Ad26.COV2.S vaccine versus placebo. V gene TRBV6-1 combines with J gene TRBJ2-7; 10 positions agree with TRBD2. The CDR3 DNA reads as TGTGCCAGCGGTCAAGCGGGAGGGTCCTACGAGCAGTACTTC. This encodes CASGQAGGSYEQYF.